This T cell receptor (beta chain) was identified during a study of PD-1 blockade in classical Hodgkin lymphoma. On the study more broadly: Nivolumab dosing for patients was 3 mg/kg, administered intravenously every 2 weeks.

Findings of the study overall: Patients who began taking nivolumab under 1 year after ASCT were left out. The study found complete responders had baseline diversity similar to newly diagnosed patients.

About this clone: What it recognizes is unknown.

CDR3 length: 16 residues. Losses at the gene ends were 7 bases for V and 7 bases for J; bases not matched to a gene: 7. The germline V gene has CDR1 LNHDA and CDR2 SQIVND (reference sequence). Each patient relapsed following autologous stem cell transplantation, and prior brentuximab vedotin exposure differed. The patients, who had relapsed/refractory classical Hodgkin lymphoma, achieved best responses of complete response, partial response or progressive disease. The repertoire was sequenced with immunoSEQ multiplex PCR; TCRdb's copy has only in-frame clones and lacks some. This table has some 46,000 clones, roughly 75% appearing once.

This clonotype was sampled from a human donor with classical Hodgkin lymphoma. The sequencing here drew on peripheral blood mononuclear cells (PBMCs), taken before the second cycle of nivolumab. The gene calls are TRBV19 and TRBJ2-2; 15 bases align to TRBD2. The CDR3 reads CASTRTSGRAGGELFF. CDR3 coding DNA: TGTGCCAGTACCCGGACTAGCGGGAGGGCTGGCGGGGAGCTGTTTTTT.